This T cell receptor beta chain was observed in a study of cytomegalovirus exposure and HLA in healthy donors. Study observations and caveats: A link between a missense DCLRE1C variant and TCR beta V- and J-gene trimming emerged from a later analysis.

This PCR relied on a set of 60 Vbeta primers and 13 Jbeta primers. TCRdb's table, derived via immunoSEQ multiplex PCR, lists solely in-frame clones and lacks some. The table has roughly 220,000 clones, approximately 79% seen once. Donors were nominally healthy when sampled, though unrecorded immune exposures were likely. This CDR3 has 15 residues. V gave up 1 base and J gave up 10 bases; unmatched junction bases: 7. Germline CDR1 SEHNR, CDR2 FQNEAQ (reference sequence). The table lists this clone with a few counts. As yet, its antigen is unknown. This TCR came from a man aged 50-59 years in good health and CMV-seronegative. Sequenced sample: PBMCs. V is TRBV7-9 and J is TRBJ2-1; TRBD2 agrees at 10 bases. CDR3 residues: CASSLVALAGTEQFF. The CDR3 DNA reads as TGTGCCAGCAGCTTAGTCGCACTAGCGGGAACCGAGCAGTTCTTC.